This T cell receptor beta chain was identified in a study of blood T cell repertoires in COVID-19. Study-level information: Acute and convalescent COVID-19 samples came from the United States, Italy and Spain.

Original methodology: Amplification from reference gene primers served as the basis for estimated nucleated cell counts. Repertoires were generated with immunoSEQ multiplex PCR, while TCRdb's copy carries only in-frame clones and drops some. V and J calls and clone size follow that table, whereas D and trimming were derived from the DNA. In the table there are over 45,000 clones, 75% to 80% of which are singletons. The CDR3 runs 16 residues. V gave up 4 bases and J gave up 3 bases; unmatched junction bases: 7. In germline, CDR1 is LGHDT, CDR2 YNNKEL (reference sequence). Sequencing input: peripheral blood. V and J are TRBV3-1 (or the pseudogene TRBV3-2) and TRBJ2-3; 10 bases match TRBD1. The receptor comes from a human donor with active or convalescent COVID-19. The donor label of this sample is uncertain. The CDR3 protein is CASSPRGQGRTDTQYF. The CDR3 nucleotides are TGTGCCAGCAGCCCGCGGGGACAGGGGAGGACAGATACGCAGTATTTT.